The clone carrying this TCR beta chain occurred once. This specimen belongs to a study of cytomegalovirus exposure and HLA in healthy donors. The germline CDR1 and CDR2 sequences are LNHDA and SQIVND (reference sequence). The CDR3 totals 15 residues. The ends were cut back, 1 base at V and 1 base at J, with 10 bases in the middle. Vbeta (60) and Jbeta (13) primers were used in the PCR. Clones were read by immunoSEQ multiplex PCR, and TCRdb kept only the in-frame ones, dropping some. In the table there are about 150,000 clones, around three quarters of which are singletons. Input material: PBMCs. The chain couples TRBV19 to TRBJ1-1, with a possible D match to TRBD1 (6 bases). The clonotype was recovered from a man between 35 and 55 years old in good health and CMV-seronegative. CDR3 coding DNA: TGTGCCAGTAGTATAGTAGACAGGACGAACACTGAAGCTTTCTTT. It encodes CASSIVDRTNTEAFF.